This record looks at one T cell receptor (beta chain) sequence and its context. The CDR3 is 13 amino acids. Trimming at V came to 6 bases and at J to 4 bases, leaving 5 bases not matched to a gene. Looked up from germline, CDR1 is LNHDA and CDR2 is SQIVND (reference sequence). The data belong to a study of OX40 agonist ivuxolimab in advanced cancers. TCRdb keeps only in-frame clones here, not all; method: immunoSEQ multiplex PCR. This sample yields roughly 49,000 clones, of which over 75% are seen a single time; approximately 3.5% belongs to the top ten. The source was CD4+ or CD8+ T cells sorted from blood, collected in a trial of the OX40 agonist ivuxolimab. The genes are TRBV19 and TRBJ1-2, with 7 positions matching TRBD1. The source is an adult with an advanced solid tumor such as melanoma, head and neck, liver or kidney cancer. CDR3 sequence (DNA): TGTGCCAGTAGGCCCGGGACAGCCTATGGCTACACCTTC. Protein: CASRPGTAYGYTF.